This entry lists 11 T cell receptor beta chains sequenced from one sample in a study of T cell changes during pregnancy in multiple sclerosis (dated by TCRdb to about 2019). The library was prepared using the immunoSEQ multiplex PCR assay. TCRdb limited this immuneACCESS table to in-frame rearrangements with V and J called. A share of clones is missing; checked studies link under half to unresolved V genes, and the rest is unexplained. The sample table shows around 97,000 clones, and 75% to 95% are seen once. The top ten clonotypes cover around 0.76% of the sample. The sequences come from peripheral blood, collected in the second trimester of pregnancy. The receptor set was obtained from a female donor in good health, enrolled as a control in a pregnancy study.

The chain combines TRBV6-1 with TRBJ2-7, with a weak D call TRBD1 (6 bases). CDR1 MNHNS and CDR2 SASEGT come from the germline V gene. This CDR3 has 14 residues. V lost 8 bases and J lost 6, with 20 bases in between. The CDR3 DNA sequence: TGTGCCAGCCGGTCCTACTCAGGGGCGAGCGAGCAGTACTTC. Protein sequence: CASRSYSGASEQYF.

The V call is TRBV2, the J call TRBJ2-5; possibly TRBD2 for D (6 bases). The CDR3 contains 18 residues. Germline CDR1 SNHLY, CDR2 FYNNEI. V was cut by 4 bases and J by 0 bases, with 21 bases left in between. Written as DNA, the CDR3 is TGTGCCAGCAGTGGGTTGGACTACACGACCGCGTACCAAGAGACCCAGTACTTC. It yields the protein CASSGLDYTTAYQETQYF.

V is TRBV5-1 and J is TRBJ2-7, with TRBD1 matching over 7 bases. Germline CDR1 is SGHRS and CDR2 is YFSETQ. CDR3 size: 12 residues. Losses at the gene ends were 4 bases for V and 5 bases for J; bases not matched to a gene: 3. DNA for the CDR3: TGCGCCAGCAGCACAACAGGGGACGAGCAGTACTTC. Translated: CASSTTGDEQYF.

The genes are TRBV7-9 and TRBJ2-3, with 9 bases identical to TRBD1. Per the germline V gene, CDR1 is SEHNR and CDR2 is FQNEAQ (reference sequence). The trim removed 4 bases at V and 2 bases at J, leaving 7 bases unmatched. This CDR3 has 16 residues. CDR3 sequence (DNA): TGTGCCAGCAGCTACCCGGGACAGGGTCCCACAGATACGCAGTATTTT. It translates to CASSYPGQGPTDTQYF. Based on the CDR3 plus reference TRBV7-9 and TRBJ2-3, the full variable domain is DTGVSQNPRHKITKRGQNVTFRCDPISEHNRLYWYRQTLGQGPEFLTYFQNEAQLEKSRLLSDRFSAERPKGSFSTLEIQRTEQGDSAMYLCASSYPGQGPTDTQYFGPGTRLTVL.

The CDR3 spells CASSVASGGYEQYF. CDR3 bases: TGTGCCAGCAGCGTGGCTAGCGGAGGCTACGAGCAGTACTTC. V is TRBV9 and J is TRBJ2-7; 7 nucleotides match TRBD2. The germline CDR1 and CDR2 sequences are SGDLS and YYNGEE. The CDR3 runs 14 residues. With V trimmed by 2 bases and J by 3 bases, 5 bases remained unmatched.

This clone has at least ten counts. The chain links TRBV7-9 to TRBJ1-1, with 8 bases identical to TRBD1. Germline assignment: CDR1 SEHNR and CDR2 FQNEAQ (reference sequence). Losses at the gene ends were 5 bases for V and 6 bases for J; bases not matched to a gene: 8. The CDR3 is made up of 14 amino acids. DNA of the CDR3: TGTGCCAGCAGCCTCGGGACAGGCTTCTCTGAAGCTTTCTTT. This gives the protein CASSLGTGFSEAFF.

The chain carries TRBV14 and TRBJ1-2, with D unresolved. V was clipped by 3 bases and J by 7 bases, with 12 bases between them. The germline V gene encodes CDR1 SGHDN and CDR2 FVKESK. This CDR3 contains 13 residues. The CDR3 coding sequence is TGTGCCAGCAGCCAGGGGAGGGTGTTTGGCTACACCTTC. The encoded protein is CASSQGRVFGYTF.

V and J are TRBV11-1 and TRBJ1-5; maybe TRBD1 (6 bases). Germline V gene lookup returns CDR1 SGHAT and CDR2 FQDESV (reference sequence). This CDR3 contains 14 residues. V lost 5 bases and J lost 6, with 14 bases in between. The CDR3 is CASSPQGGGQPQHF. Written as DNA, the CDR3 is TGTGCCAGCAGCCCACAGGGTGGAGGTCAGCCCCAGCATTTT.

V is TRBV11-2 and J is TRBJ1-5, with TRBD1 identical over 7 bases. Germline CDR1 reads SGHAT; CDR2 reads FQNNGV. The CDR3 loop spans 14 amino acids. J gave up 3 bases and V 3 bases, and 2 bases lay outside the gene matches. The DNA of the CDR3 is TGTGCCAGCAGCTTCACAGGGGTCAATCAGCCCCAGCATTTT. Amino acid sequence: CASSFTGVNQPQHF.

The chain couples TRBV19 to TRBJ2-7, with 8 bases that match TRBD1. J was trimmed by 3 bases and V by 4 bases; bases with no gene match: 14. Germline loops: CDR1 LNHDA, CDR2 SQIVND (reference sequence). The CDR3 runs to 17 residues. The CDR3 coding sequence is TGTGCCAGTAGTAGGACAGGGACGTGGGTTGGGGACTACGAGCAGTACTTC. Protein product: CASSRTGTWVGDYEQYF.

This clone was counted a few times. The V call is TRBV7-9, the J call TRBJ1-2, with D uncertain. V was pared by 10 bases and J by 8 bases, with 11 bases between. CDR1 and CDR2 from the germline V gene are SEHNR and FQNEAQ (reference sequence). The CDR3 is 10 residues long. The CDR3 region has the DNA TGTGCCACCGAATCAGGAGGCTACACCTTC. Translation: CATESGGYTF.